This is a list of T cell receptor beta chains from one sample in a study of T cells after yellow fever vaccination. One entry per CDR3 protein results from TCRdb running MiXCR on the 5' RACE reads. Of some 600,000 distinct CDR3 sequences in the sample, roughly 17% were seen once. Here the sequenced sample was PBMCs, taken around 5 days after the first yellow fever vaccination. Receptors were obtained from a man younger than 35 who received the YFV17D yellow fever vaccine. Each CDR3 is given with its conserved first and last residue. A D gene is named only where the DNA matches it firmly. Not every row has a clone size; where given, it reads once, few, many or a size class.

D,J,V,size,DNA,CDR3
-,TRBJ1-5,TRBV5-1,many,TGCGCCAGCAGCTTGGTTCGAGGCGATCAGCCCCAGCATTTT,CASSLVRGDQPQHF
-,TRBJ2-3,TRBV7-3,few,TGTGCCAGCAGCCAAACGGCTCAAGATACGCAGTATTTT,CASSQTAQDTQYF
TRBD2,TRBJ2-2,TRBV11-2,-,TGTGCCAGCAGCTCGGGACTAGCGGGGGTGAACACCGGGGAGCTGTTTTTT,CASSSGLAGVNTGELFF
-,TRBJ1-2,TRBV3-1,-,TGTGCCAGCAGCCAAGATTTGCAGAACTATGGCTACACCTTC,CASSQDLQNYGYTF
-,TRBJ2-3,TRBV28,-,TGTGCCAGCAGCCCACCCGGGCTGAAAGGCACAGATACGCAGTATTTT,CASSPPGLKGTDTQYF
TRBD2,TRBJ2-1,TRBV29-1,many,TGCAGCGTTGAAGATCCCGTTAGCGGGGGGCCCTCCTACAATGAGCAGTTCTTC,CSVEDPVSGGPSYNEQFF
-,TRBJ1-2,TRBV3-1,-,TGTGCCAGCAGCCAGCTGAATACCAAGGCGTACACCTTC,CASSQLNTKAYTF
-,TRBJ2-6,TRBV15,-,TGTGCCACCAGCAGTTCGAGACTGAGCTCTGGGGCCAACGTCCTGACTTTC,CATSSSRLSSGANVLTF
-,TRBJ2-1,TRBV4-2,-,TGTGCCAGCAGCCAAGTCCGGGCTGAGCAGTTCTTC,CASSQVRAEQFF
TRBD2,TRBJ2-1,TRBV27,-,TGTGCCAGCAGTTTAACTCTAGCGGGGCTCTACAATGAGCAGTTCTTC,CASSLTLAGLYNEQFF
-,TRBJ1-1,TRBV5-6,-,TGTGCCAGCAGCTTGGGTCAAAGCATGAACACTGAAGCTTTCTTT,CASSLGQSMNTEAFF
TRBD1,TRBJ1-2,TRBV20-1,-,TGCAGTGCTCGACAGGGGAGTCACTATGGCTACACCTTC,CSARQGSHYGYTF
-,TRBJ2-1,TRBV5-1,-,TGCGCCAGCAGGCTGGGGCAGTACAATGAGCAGTTCTTC,CASRLGQYNEQFF
TRBD2,TRBJ2-1,TRBV4-3,few,TGCGCCAGCAGCCAAGATTTGCCGAGCGGGGGTTGGGTCGAGCAGTTCTTC,CASSQDLPSGGWVEQFF
TRBD1,TRBJ2-4,TRBV6-1,-,TGTGCCAGCAGTCCCGACAGGGGTAGTTCGGCCAAAAACATTCAGTACTTC,CASSPDRGSSAKNIQYF
-,TRBJ2-1,TRBV24-1,-,TGTGCCACCAGTGATGGGACGTACAATGAGCAGTTCTTC,CATSDGTYNEQFF
TRBD2,TRBJ2-1,TRBV11-2,few,TGTGCCAGCAGCTACTTTAGCGGGGGGGCATACAATGAGCAGTTCTTC,CASSYFSGGAYNEQFF
-,TRBJ2-2,TRBV20-1,few,TGCAGTGCTAGAGATTGGGTCCGGGGAATCGGGGAGCTGTTTTTT,CSARDWVRGIGELFF
-,TRBJ2-5,TRBV7-6,-,TGTGCCAGCAGCTTATTGGGGCTAGAGCAAGAGACCCAGTACTTC,CASSLLGLEQETQYF
TRBD2,TRBJ2-7,TRBV27,-,TGTGCCAGCAGTCCCTTGACGGGGGGGTCACCCTACGAGCAGTACTTC,CASSPLTGGSPYEQYF
TRBD1,TRBJ1-5,TRBV29-1,few,TGCAGCGTTGGAGACAGGGGAAGCAATCAGCCCCAGCATTTT,CSVGDRGSNQPQHF
TRBD1,TRBJ1-5,TRBV12-3/TRBV12-4,few,TGTGCCAGCAGTCCGGGACAGGGGGTGGAAAGCAATCAGCCCCAGCATTTT,CASSPGQGVESNQPQHF
-,TRBJ1-2,TRBV7-2,few,TGTGCCAGCAGCTTGATCGGTGATCTAGCGTATGGCTACACCTTC,CASSLIGDLAYGYTF
-,TRBJ1-1,TRBV18,few,TGTGCCAGCTCACAGGGGACATCGAACACTGAAGCTTTCTTT,CASSQGTSNTEAFF
-,TRBJ2-7,TRBV11-2,-,TGTGCCAGCAGCTTAGAAGGCCAGATCTCATTAGGGGCCTACGAGCAGTACTTC,CASSLEGQISLGAYEQYF
-,TRBJ2-1,TRBV4-1,few,TGCGCCAGCAGCCAGACATATAGCGGTGAGCAGTTCTTC,CASSQTYSGEQFF
-,TRBJ1-6,TRBV7-9,-,TGTGCCAGCAGCTTAGCGGAGGCTTCACCCCTCCACTTT,CASSLAEASPLHF
-,TRBJ1-3,TRBV6-5,-,TGTGCCAGCGTCGGCAGTGGAAACACCATATATTTT,CASVGSGNTIYF
-,TRBJ1-6,TRBV7-8,-,TGTGCCAGCAGCTTAGCAGCGGGGGTAAACTCACCCCTCCACTTT,CASSLAAGVNSPLHF
TRBD2,TRBJ2-5,TRBV20-1,-,TGCAGTGCCAATAGCGGGGGGCGAGAGACCCAGTACTTC,CSANSGGRETQYF